This entry lists 5 T cell receptor beta chains sequenced from one sample in a study of beta chain features in type 1 diabetes. Findings of the study overall: Among all four CD4+ subsets, Type 1 diabetes patients had TCRB CDR3s that were moderately but significantly shorter.

Their recognized antigens are unknown. Reverse transcription of all isolated RNA meant that expressed TCRB transcripts were sequenced. Libraries were prepared by immunoSEQ multiplex PCR; TCRdb keeps only in-frame clonotypes and omits some of them. In the table there are 120,000 or so clones, 15% to 20% of which are singletons. The specimen was central memory CD4+ T cells from blood. The receptors originated from a man between 18 and 29 years old with type 1 diabetes.

This clone has a count of ten or more. Here the CDR3 reads CASERVGDTQYF. Here the CDR3 DNA reads TGTGCCTCGGAGCGGGTTGGAGATACGCAGTATTTT. The chain links TRBV30 to TRBJ2-3; weak D call: TRBD2 (6 bases). The V gene lost 7 bases and the J gene lost 5 bases, with 13 bases spanning the gap. CDR1 GTSNPN and CDR2 SVGIG come from the germline V gene (reference sequence). The CDR3 has 12 amino acids.

The CDR3 nucleotides are TGCAGCGTTGATTCCACAGATACGCAGTATTTT. As protein: CSVDSTDTQYF. This chain connects TRBV29-1 to TRBJ2-3; D is undetermined. The CDR3 runs 11 residues. Germline V gene sequence: CDR1 SQVTM, CDR2 ANQGSEA. Trimming removed 3 bases at V and 2 bases at J, with 3 bases between.

This clone has ten or more counts. This chain links TRBV14 with TRBJ2-1; D unclear. The CDR3 totals 15 residues. The V gene's germline CDR1 is SGHDN and CDR2 FVKESK. Trimming took off 4 bases at V and 2 bases at J, with 12 bases between the two ends. The CDR3 sequence: CASSPLTATYNEQFF. For the CDR3, the DNA is TGTGCCAGCAGCCCTTTGACGGCCACCTACAATGAGCAGTTCTTC. Full variable domain (rest looked up from reference TRBV14 and TRBJ2-1): EAGVTQFPSHSVIEKGQTVTLRCDPISGHDNLYWYRRVMGKEIKFLLHFVKESKQDESGMPNNRFLAERTGGTYSTLKVQPAELEDSGVYFCASSPLTATYNEQFFGPGTRLTVL.

The genes are TRBV2 and TRBJ2-2; TRBD2 matches at 9 bases. The V gene's germline CDR1 is SNHLY and CDR2 FYNNEI. V dropped 9 bases and J dropped 0; count of bases not matched to a gene: 2. The length of the CDR3 is 14 residues. In nucleotides, the CDR3 is TGTGCCAGAGGGACTAGCACGAACACCGGGGAGCTGTTTTTT. Translating it yields CARGTSTNTGELFF.

The chain couples TRBV29-1 to TRBJ2-3; D is unclear. The germline V gene has CDR1 SQVTM and CDR2 ANQGSEA. V shed 5 bases and J shed 6 bases, with 6 bases lying between them. The CDR3 is 10 amino acids. The CDR3 region has the DNA TGCAGCGTTAGGTGGGATACGCAGTATTTT. Amino acids: CSVRWDTQYF.